The 22 T cell receptor beta chains presented below share a single source sample, sequenced in a study of cytomegalovirus exposure and HLA in healthy donors. The data were produced by immunoSEQ multiplex PCR, yet TCRdb's version contains in-frame clones alone and is incomplete. The data show under 200,000 clones, with nearly 90% seen just once and about a tenth held by the top ten. The specimen sequenced was PBMCs. These TCRs come from a woman aged 18 to 35 in good health and CMV-seropositive.

This chain uses TRBV27 with TRBJ2-7; a possible D gene is TRBD1 (6 bases). Looked up from germline, CDR1 is MNHEY and CDR2 is SMNVEV (reference sequence). This CDR3 contains 15 residues. Trimming took 3 bases from V and 4 from J, leaving 16 bases between them. CDR3 in DNA: TGTGCCAGCAGTTTTAATCCGGACAGCACTTACGAGCAGTACTTC. Protein sequence: CASSFNPDSTYEQYF.

This clone was found once. The chain couples TRBV18 to TRBJ1-5; D gene ambiguous. V lost 2 bases to trimming and J lost 0 bases, with 5 bases between them. Germline V CDR1 and CDR2: KGHSH, LQKENI. CDR3 size: 14 residues. CDR3 residues: CASSPYSSNQPQHF. The DNA for the CDR3 is TGTGCCAGCTCACCATACAGTAGCAATCAGCCCCAGCATTTT.

The rearrangement links TRBV9 to TRBJ2-1, with TRBD2 matching 7 bases. The CDR3 consists of 13 residues. Trimming at V came to 0 bases and at J to 13 bases, leaving 7 bases not matched to a gene. From germline, CDR1 is SGDLS and CDR2 YYNGEE. Here the CDR3 reads CASSVEFGTKQFF. The CDR3 region has the DNA TGTGCCAGCAGCGTAGAGTTCGGGACTAAACAGTTCTTC.

J is TRBJ2-7 and V is TRBV11-1; TRBD1 matches 12 bases. Trimming took 2 bases from V and 3 from J; bases not matched to a gene: 8. The CDR3 is 17 residues long. In germline, CDR1 is SGHAT, CDR2 FQDESV (reference sequence). The CDR3 loop reads CASSLSSRDRGHYEQYF. The CDR3 DNA follows: TGTGCCAGCAGCTTATCCTCCCGGGACAGGGGGCACTACGAGCAGTACTTC.

The rearrangement uses TRBV9 and TRBJ1-2, with TRBD1 identical over 8 bases. This CDR3 contains 16 residues. The germline gives CDR1 SGDLS, CDR2 YYNGEE. The junction had 14 bases not matched to a gene; V was cut back by 4 bases and J by 6 bases. CDR3 region: CASSLFATGVMDGYTF. The CDR3 nucleotides are TGTGCCAGCAGCCTCTTCGCGACAGGGGTCATGGATGGCTACACCTTC.

The chain's CDR3 is CASSGGQLTNEKLFF. The CDR3 DNA sequence: TGTGCCAGCAGCGGGGGACAGTTAACTAATGAAAAACTGTTTTTT. This chain connects TRBV11-2 to TRBJ1-4; 7 bases match TRBD1. This CDR3 has 15 amino acids. Trimming removed 5 bases from V and 1 base from J; junction bases left unmatched: 4. From germline, CDR1 is SGHAT and CDR2 FQNNGV.

The chain uses TRBV5-1 and TRBJ2-5; D not resolved. Germline V lookup: CDR1 SGHRS, CDR2 YFSETQ. The CDR3 covers 12 residues. Trimming took off 2 bases at V and 2 bases at J, with 4 bases between the two ends. The CDR3 nucleotides are TGCGCCAGCAGCTTAACTCAAGAGACCCAGTACTTC. This gives the protein CASSLTQETQYF.

The chain has TRBV7-9 and TRBJ2-1; possible D gene TRBD2, 6 bases. The CDR3 loop spans 14 amino acids. V shed 8 bases and J shed 3 bases, with 14 bases lying between them. From germline, CDR1 is SEHNR and CDR2 FQNEAQ (reference sequence). CDR3 sequence (DNA): TGTGCCAGCGGCGCTAGCGCCATCTACAATGAGCAGTTCTTC. Amino acid sequence: CASGASAIYNEQFF. Full variable domain (remainder filled in from reference TRBV7-9 and TRBJ2-1): DTGVSQNPRHKITKRGQNVTFRCDPISEHNRLYWYRQTLGQGPEFLTYFQNEAQLEKSRLLSDRFSAERPKGSFSTLEIQRTEQGDSAMYLCASGASAIYNEQFFGPGTRLTVL.

The V gene is TRBV10-1, the J gene TRBJ2-2, with D possibly being TRBD2 (5 bases). CDR1 and CDR2 (germline): WNHNN, SYGVQD (reference sequence). V gave up 6 bases and J gave up 6 bases, with 17 bases separating them. The CDR3 contains 15 residues. This CDR3 reads CASRFTRSASGELFF. As DNA, the CDR3 is TGCGCCAGCAGGTTTACTAGAAGTGCATCCGGGGAGCTGTTTTTT.

V is TRBV9 and J is TRBJ1-4; a possible D gene is TRBD1 (5 bases). The CDR3 is 14 amino acids. The V and J ends lost 0 bases and 3 bases respectively, with 6 bases between them. Germline V lookup: CDR1 SGDLS, CDR2 YYNGEE. As DNA, the CDR3 is TGTGCCAGCAGCGTAGGGACACCTAATGAAAAACTGTTTTTT. Translation: CASSVGTPNEKLFF. Supplemented by reference TRBV9 and TRBJ1-4, the full variable domain reads DSGVTQTPKHLITATGQRVTLRCSPRSGDLSVYWYQQSLDQGLQFLIQYYNGEERAKGNILERFSAQQFPDLHSELNLSSLELGDSALYFCASSVGTPNEKLFFGSGTQLSVL.

V usage is TRBV4-3 and J usage is TRBJ2-3; D remains ambiguous. Trimming shortened V by 1 base and J by 5 bases, and 7 bases separated the two germline ends. Germline V CDR1 and CDR2: LGHNA, YSLEER. This CDR3 is built from 13 residues. CDR3 sequence: CASSQAGLDTQYF. Here the CDR3 DNA reads TGCGCCAGCAGCCAAGCTGGCCTAGATACGCAGTATTTT.

The gene calls are TRBV18 and TRBJ2-7; 7 bases match TRBD1. The V segment lost 5 bases and the J segment 0 bases; nucleotides outside the gene matches: 7. The length of the CDR3 is 15 residues. Germline V lookup: CDR1 KGHSH, CDR2 LQKENI. This CDR3 is CASSETQGTSYEQYF. CDR3 bases: TGTGCCAGCTCAGAAACACAGGGGACCTCCTACGAGCAGTACTTC.

V and J are TRBV7-6 and TRBJ1-3; D is uncertain. Trimming removed 5 bases at V and 0 bases at J, with 5 bases between. Germline values: CDR1 SGHVS, CDR2 FNYEAQ. CDR3 length equals 13 residues. CDR3 sequence reads: CASSDNSGNTIYF. CDR3 DNA: TGTGCCAGCAGCGACAACTCTGGAAACACCATATATTTT.

The CDR3 DNA reads as TGCAGCGTTCGGGGCGGGAGCTCCTACAATGAGCAGTTCTTC. Its translation: CSVRGGSSYNEQFF. The chain has TRBV29-1 and TRBJ2-1, with TRBD2 matching 7 bases. CDR1 SQVTM and CDR2 ANQGSEA come from the germline V gene. The CDR3 loop spans 14 amino acids. V shed 5 bases and J 0 bases; nucleotides not matched to a gene: 4.

V and J are TRBV7-6 and TRBJ1-2, with D uncertain. CDR3 length: 16 residues. Germline V lookup: CDR1 SGHVS, CDR2 FNYEAQ. The V end was cut by 2 bases, the J end by 3 bases, with 16 bases between. The DNA of the CDR3 is TGTGCCAGCAGCTTATCCCCAATCTCCGGGGACTATGGCTACACCTTC. It translates to CASSLSPISGDYGYTF.

This sequence joins TRBV6-5 and TRBJ1-3; D is unclear. CDR1 and CDR2 from the germline V gene are MNHEY and SVGAGI. The CDR3 has 13 amino acids. V lost 6 bases and J lost 1, with 7 bases in between. CDR3 sequence (DNA): TGTGCCAGCAGCCGGGATTCTGGAAACACCATATATTTT. Translation: CASSRDSGNTIYF.

V usage is TRBV5-6 and J usage is TRBJ1-2; TRBD1 is a possible D gene (6 bases). CDR3 length: 15 amino acids. Germline-derived CDR1 and CDR2 are SGHDT and YYEEEE. Trimming removed 3 bases from V and 1 base from J, with 13 bases in between. CDR3 coding DNA: TGTGCCAGCAGCTCCTGGACAGCTCATAACTATGGCTACACCTTC. It translates to CASSSWTAHNYGYTF.

The chain uses TRBV4-1 and TRBJ2-3, with a weak D call TRBD2 (5 bases). The CDR3 has 17 amino acids. Trimming shortened V by 1 base and J by 0 bases, and 14 bases separated the two germline ends. Germline CDR1 is MGHRA and CDR2 is YSYEKL. CDR3 amino acids: CASSQALRTSSTDTQYF. The CDR3 coding sequence is TGCGCCAGCAGCCAAGCTCTAAGGACTTCTAGCACAGATACGCAGTATTTT.

The chain couples TRBV6-5 to TRBJ2-7; TRBD2 matches 12 bases. Germline V gene sequence: CDR1 MNHEY, CDR2 SVGAGI. Trimming took 0 bases from V and 3 from J; bases not matched to a gene: 3. The CDR3 extends over 16 amino acids. The CDR3 reads CASSYSLAGGFYEQYF. The CDR3 DNA is TGTGCCAGCAGTTACTCTCTAGCGGGAGGGTTCTACGAGCAGTACTTC.

This clone was seen a handful of times. CDR3 sequence reads: CASTPGEYEQYF. CDR3 nucleotides: TGTGCCAGCACCCCAGGGGAGTACGAGCAGTACTTC. The rearrangement joins TRBV7-9 to TRBJ2-7; possibly TRBD1 for D (6 bases). The germline V gene has CDR1 SEHNR and CDR2 FQNEAQ (reference sequence). The V end was cut by 7 bases, the J end by 4 bases, with 11 bases between. CDR3 length: 12 residues.

The V and J genes are TRBV27 and TRBJ1-2; 9 nucleotides align to TRBD1. The CDR3 is made up of 15 amino acids. V dropped 10 bases and J dropped 3; count of bases not matched to a gene: 12. Germline lookup yields CDR1 MNHEY and CDR2 SMNVEV (reference sequence). CDR3 coding DNA: TGTGCCACCGGACAGGGGAAAACTAGGGACTATGGCTACACCTTC. Translation: CATGQGKTRDYGYTF.

V gene TRBV4-1 combines with J gene TRBJ1-5; D is unclear. Germline V gives CDR1 MGHRA, CDR2 YSYEKL. Between the trimmed V and J ends, which lost 1 base and 7 bases, there was a span of 14 bases. CDR3 length: 15 residues. CDR3 DNA sequence: TGCGCCAGCAGCCAAGTGGTTCAGAATTTGCAGCCCCAGCATTTT. This codes for CASSQVVQNLQPQHF.